This T cell receptor (beta chain) was observed in a study of blood T cell repertoires in COVID-19. At the level of the study: In each case, the material was cDNA or gDNA derived from T cells, B-cell-depleted T cells, or PBMCs.

The CDR3 contains 14 residues. V was shortened by 3 bases and J by 2 bases, with 10 bases between the two germline ends. CDR1 and CDR2 from the germline V gene are MGHDK and SYGVNS. Data came from immunoSEQ multiplex PCR; TCRdb stores just in-frame clones and leaves some out. This table has a few hundred thousand clones, approximately 87% appearing once. The receptor was derived from a woman aged 45-59 years who had recovered from COVID-19. Sequenced sample: peripheral blood. The chain has TRBV25-1 and TRBJ1-2; D gene uncertain. DNA of the CDR3: TGTGCCAGCAGTGATTTGAGGTGGAACTATGGCTACACCTTC. Its translation: CASSDLRWNYGYTF.